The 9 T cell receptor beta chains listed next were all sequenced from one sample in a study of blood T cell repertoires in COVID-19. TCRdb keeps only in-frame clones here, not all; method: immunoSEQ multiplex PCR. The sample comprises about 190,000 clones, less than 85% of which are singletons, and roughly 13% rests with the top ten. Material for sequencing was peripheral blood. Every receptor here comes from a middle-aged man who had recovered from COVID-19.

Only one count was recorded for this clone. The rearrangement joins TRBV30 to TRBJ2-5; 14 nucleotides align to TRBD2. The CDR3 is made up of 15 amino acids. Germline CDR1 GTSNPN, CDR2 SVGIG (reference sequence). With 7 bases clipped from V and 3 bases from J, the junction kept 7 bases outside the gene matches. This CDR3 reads CASERGLAGEETQYF. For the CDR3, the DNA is TGTGCCTCAGAGAGGGGACTAGCGGGAGAAGAGACCCAGTACTTC. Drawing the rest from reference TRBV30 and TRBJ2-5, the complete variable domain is SQTIHQWPATLVQPVGSPLSLECTVEGTSNPNLYWYRQAAGRGLQLLFYSVGIGQISSEVPQNLSASRPQDRQFILSSKKLLLSDSGFYLCASERGLAGEETQYFGPGTRLLVL.

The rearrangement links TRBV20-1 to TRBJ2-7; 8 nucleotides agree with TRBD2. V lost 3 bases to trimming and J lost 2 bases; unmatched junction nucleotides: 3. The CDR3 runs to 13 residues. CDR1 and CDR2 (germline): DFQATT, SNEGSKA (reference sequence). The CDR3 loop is CSASPGGTYEQYF. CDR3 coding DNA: TGCAGTGCTAGTCCGGGAGGGACCTACGAGCAGTACTTC.

The CDR3 loop is CASSLTGTRNEQFF. The DNA for the CDR3 is TGTGCCAGCAGCCTTACCGGGACAAGGAATGAGCAGTTCTTC. The gene calls are TRBV5-6 and TRBJ2-1; D is possibly TRBD1 (6 bases). The CDR3 is 14 amino acids. V was shortened by 4 bases and J by 7 bases, with 15 bases between the two germline ends. Germline V gene data show CDR1 as SGHDT and CDR2 as YYEEEE.

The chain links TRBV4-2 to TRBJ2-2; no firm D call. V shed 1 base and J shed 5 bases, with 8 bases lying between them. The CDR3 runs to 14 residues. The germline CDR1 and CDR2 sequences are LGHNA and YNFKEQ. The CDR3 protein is CASSQGQYTGELFF. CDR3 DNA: TGTGCCAGCAGCCAAGGGCAGTATACCGGGGAGCTGTTTTTT.

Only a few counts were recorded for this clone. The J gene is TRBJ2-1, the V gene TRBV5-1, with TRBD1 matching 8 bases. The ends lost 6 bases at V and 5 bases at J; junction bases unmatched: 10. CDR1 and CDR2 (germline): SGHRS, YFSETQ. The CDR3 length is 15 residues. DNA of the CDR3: TGCGCCAGCAACGGAGGACAGGGATTAAACAATGAGCAGTTCTTC. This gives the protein CASNGGQGLNNEQFF.

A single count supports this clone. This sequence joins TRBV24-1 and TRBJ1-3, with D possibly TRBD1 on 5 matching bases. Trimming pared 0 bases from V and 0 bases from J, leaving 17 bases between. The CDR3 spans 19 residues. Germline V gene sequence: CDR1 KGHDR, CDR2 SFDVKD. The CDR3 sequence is CATSDLRQRPTNSGNTIYF. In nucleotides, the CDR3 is TGTGCCACCAGTGATTTGAGACAGCGTCCAACGAACTCTGGAAACACCATATATTTT.

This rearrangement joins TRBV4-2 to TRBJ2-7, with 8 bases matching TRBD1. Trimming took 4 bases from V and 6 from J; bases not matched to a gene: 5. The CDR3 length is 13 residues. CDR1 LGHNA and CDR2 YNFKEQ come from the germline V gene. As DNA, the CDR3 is TGTGCCAGCAGCCTAGGACAGGGTGGCGAGCAGTACTTC. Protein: CASSLGQGGEQYF.

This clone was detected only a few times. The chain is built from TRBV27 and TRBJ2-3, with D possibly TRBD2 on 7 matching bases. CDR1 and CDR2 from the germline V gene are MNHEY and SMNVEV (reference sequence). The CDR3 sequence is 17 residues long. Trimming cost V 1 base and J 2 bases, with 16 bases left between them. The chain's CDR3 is CASSLFGGTFVTDTQYF. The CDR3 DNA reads TGTGCCAGCAGTTTATTCGGGGGGACATTCGTCACAGATACGCAGTATTTT.

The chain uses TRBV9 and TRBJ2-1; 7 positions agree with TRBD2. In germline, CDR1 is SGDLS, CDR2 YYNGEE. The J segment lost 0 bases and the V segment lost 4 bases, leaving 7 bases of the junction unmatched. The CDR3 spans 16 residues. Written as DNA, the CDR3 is TGTGCCAGCAGCTCATCTAGCGGAACCTCCTACAATGAGCAGTTCTTC. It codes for CASSSSSGTSYNEQFF.